These 30 T cell receptor beta chains came from one sample sequenced in a study of T cells in localized non-small cell lung cancer. The method was immunoSEQ multiplex PCR; TCRdb's version includes in-frame clones alone and lacks a portion of them. Of over a thousand clones in the sample, 39% are singletons; the top ten hold approximately 9.8%. The sample in question was lung tumor tissue, obtained before any cancer treatment. Receptors originate from a male donor at least 60 years old with stage I squamous cell lung carcinoma.

This clone was seen a handful of times. This chain joins TRBV10-2 and TRBJ2-1; D possibly corresponds to TRBD2 (5 bases). This CDR3 has 14 amino acids. The V and J ends lost 4 bases and 0 bases respectively, with 7 bases between them. CDR1 is WSHSY, CDR2 SAAADI, per germline. CDR3 DNA: TGCGCCAGCAGTGCCGGGAACTCCTACAATGAGCAGTTCTTC. This translates into CASSAGNSYNEQFF.

This clone appeared a few times. The chain joins TRBV19 to TRBJ2-1, with D maybe TRBD2 (7 bases). The CDR3 is 15 amino acids. V lost 3 bases and J 6 bases, leaving 15 bases between the germline ends. The germline CDR1 and CDR2 sequences are LNHDA and SQIVND (reference sequence). The DNA of the CDR3 is TGTGCCAGTAGTATTATATTGGGGGGGGCCAATGAGCAGTTCTTC. This gives the protein CASSIILGGANEQFF.

As regards this clone: At one boundary the junction diverges from the germline segment, which might be a read error. The V call is TRBV28, the J call TRBJ2-5, with 10 bases aligning to TRBD2. The CDR3 totals 15 residues. CDR1 is MDHEN, CDR2 SYDVKM, per germline. The CDR3 sequence: CASRIAGGPQETQYF. CDR3 in DNA: TGTGCCAGCAGAATAGCGGGAGGACCTCAAGAGACCCAATACTTC.

J is TRBJ2-7 and V is TRBV30; D is possibly TRBD1 (5 bases). V lost 2 bases, J lost 2 bases, and 13 bases lay in between. There are 14 residues in the CDR3. Germline values: CDR1 GTSNPN, CDR2 SVGIG (reference sequence). The CDR3 loop reads CAWSRGSWTYEQYF. The CDR3 coding sequence is TGTGCCTGGAGTAGGGGATCCTGGACCTACGAGCAGTACTTC.

The chain recombines TRBV6-8 with TRBJ1-4, with D possibly TRBD1 on 6 matching bases. Germline CDR1 is MNHGY and CDR2 is SAAAGT. Trimming left V 0 bases short and J 6 bases short, with 14 bases between. The CDR3 runs to 16 residues. CDR3 DNA sequence: TGTGCCAGCAGTTACTCGTCGGGGGCGGGAGATGAAAAACTGTTTTTT. Translating it yields CASSYSSGAGDEKLFF.

This clone was seen a handful of times. J is TRBJ2-7 and V is TRBV6-8; 12 positions match TRBD2. The CDR3 is made up of 15 amino acids. Per germline, CDR1 MNHGY and CDR2 SAAAGT. V trimming: 6 bases; J trimming: 1 base; junction bases outside the gene matches: 4. CDR3 amino acids: CASRSGLAGSYEQYF. CDR3 DNA sequence: TGTGCCAGCAGGTCGGGACTAGCGGGTTCCTACGAGCAGTACTTC.

The chain uses TRBV29-1 and TRBJ2-7; 10 bases agree with TRBD1. The CDR3 is made up of 13 amino acids. The trim removed 6 bases at V and 2 bases at J, leaving 4 bases unmatched. Germline assignment: CDR1 SQVTM and CDR2 ANQGSEA. In DNA form, the CDR3 reads TGCAGCGTCGGGACAGGGGAGGCCTACGAGCAGTACTTC. This sequence encodes CSVGTGEAYEQYF.

This clone is deemed medium-sized. The V gene is TRBV11-3, the J gene TRBJ1-3; D is possibly TRBD1 (6 bases). This CDR3 spans 14 amino acids. V lost 4 bases and J lost 3, with 10 bases in between. From germline, CDR1 is SGHNT and CDR2 YENEEA. CDR3 sequence reads: CASSSQGGGNTIYF. DNA of the CDR3: TGTGCCAGCAGCTCACAGGGAGGTGGAAACACCATATATTTT.

The rearrangement uses TRBV9 and TRBJ2-7; the match to TRBD1 covers 7 bases. V gave up 4 bases and J gave up 7 bases; unmatched junction bases: 14. CDR3 length: 15 residues. Germline V lookup: CDR1 SGDLS, CDR2 YYNGEE. The DNA for the CDR3 is TGTGCCAGCAGCCCTCCGGGACAGCCCTTTGGGGAGCAGTACTTC. The encoded protein is CASSPPGQPFGEQYF.

This chain joins TRBV10-2 and TRBJ2-3; weak D call: TRBD1 (6 bases). There are 15 residues in the CDR3. The germline CDR1 and CDR2 sequences are WSHSY and SAAADI. V shed 0 bases and J shed 6 bases, with 13 bases lying between them. The CDR3 nucleotides are TGCGCCAGCAGTGAGTCGGGTACGCAGGGGGATACGCAGTATTTT. Protein sequence: CASSESGTQGDTQYF.

CDR3 protein: CASSYSWTSTDTQYF. CDR3 nucleotide sequence: TGTGCCAGCAGTTACTCGTGGACTAGCACAGATACGCAGTATTTT. This rearrangement joins TRBV6-8 to TRBJ2-3; maybe TRBD2 (5 bases). Trimming cost V 0 bases and J 0 bases, with 7 bases left between them. This CDR3 comprises 15 residues. Per germline, CDR1 MNHGY and CDR2 SAAAGT.

This clone is medium-sized (0.01 to 0.1%) within its sample. The chain joins TRBV4-1 to TRBJ1-1; maybe TRBD1 (5 bases). CDR3 size: 14 residues. Between the trimmed V and J ends, which lost 0 bases and 11 bases, there was a span of 16 bases. Germline V gives CDR1 MGHRA, CDR2 YSYEKL. The CDR3 DNA is TGCGCCAGCAGCCAAGATCTGGAGAGGGGTGCCGCTTTCTTT. Translated, it gives CASSQDLERGAAFF.

The chain recombines TRBV12-5 with TRBJ2-7, with TRBD2 matching over 10 bases. Trimming took 6 bases from V and 4 from J; bases not matched to a gene: 15. Germline loops: CDR1 LGHNT, CDR2 FRNRAP. This CDR3 is 17 amino acids long. As DNA, the CDR3 is TGTGCTAGTGGCCGATCCCCCGGGACTAGCGTCGGATACGAGCAGTACTTC. Translating gives CASGRSPGTSVGYEQYF.

The chain uses TRBV11-3 and TRBJ2-3; tentatively, D is TRBD1 or TRBD2 (5 bases each). Trimming removed 5 bases at V and 2 bases at J, with 17 bases between. CDR1 SGHNT and CDR2 YENEEA come from the germline V gene. This CDR3 has 16 amino acids. Here the CDR3 DNA reads TGTGCCAGCAGCAACCCGACTACCAGGGTCACAGATACGCAGTATTTT. The encoded protein is CASSNPTTRVTDTQYF.

In DNA form, the CDR3 reads TGTGCCAGTAGTCCTCGCCAGGGGGCGAACTATGGCTACACCTTC. The encoded protein is CASSPRQGANYGYTF. The rearrangement links TRBV19 to TRBJ1-2; 8 bases are a match to TRBD1. Germline CDR1 is LNHDA and CDR2 is SQIVND (reference sequence). The trim removed 5 bases at V and 2 bases at J, leaving 7 bases unmatched. This CDR3 spans 15 amino acids.

This clone was picked up a small number of times. A read error may produce the germline difference seen at one junction end. The V gene is TRBV11-3, the J gene TRBJ2-3, with D tentatively TRBD2 (6 bases). The germline CDR1 and CDR2 sequences are SGHNT and YENEEA. CDR3 length equals 14 residues. DNA for the CDR3: TGTGCCAGCAGCCCCACCACTAGCACAAATACGCAGTATTTT. Translation: CASSPTTSTNTQYF.

This rearrangement joins TRBV28 to TRBJ2-2; the match to TRBD1 covers 9 bases. V was pared by 8 bases and J by 4 bases, with 11 bases of the junction left unmatched. The CDR3 spans 16 residues. CDR1 is MDHEN, CDR2 SYDVKM, per germline. The CDR3 region has the DNA TGTGCCAGCCGAATCGGGGACAGGGTGGGCACCGGGGAGCTGTTTTTT. This translates into CASRIGDRVGTGELFF.

A few counts support this clone. The rearrangement joins TRBV5-1 to TRBJ2-3; TRBD1 agrees at 9 bases. CDR1 and CDR2 (germline): SGHRS, YFSETQ. The CDR3 has 17 residues. V was clipped by 4 bases and J by 0 bases; unmatched bases: 9. CDR3 amino acids: CASSRGTGTASTDTQYF. As DNA, the CDR3 is TGCGCCAGCAGCCGGGGGACAGGGACGGCTAGCACAGATACGCAGTATTTT.

In its sample, this clone was seen a few times. V gene TRBV19 combines with J gene TRBJ2-6; the D is unclear. This CDR3 region has 15 residues. CDR1 LNHDA and CDR2 SQIVND come from the germline V gene (reference sequence). The V end was cut by 2 bases, the J end by 1 base, with 6 bases between. The CDR3 sequence: CASSIPRSGANVLTF. CDR3 coding DNA: TGTGCCAGTAGTATACCCCGGTCTGGGGCCAACGTCCTGACTTTC.

This clone was counted a few times. The chain has TRBV23-1 and TRBJ1-3; tentatively, D is TRBD1 (6 bases). TRBV23-1 is filed as an ORF, its function uncertain. Trimming pared 6 bases from V and 1 base from J, leaving 19 bases between. The CDR3 totals 17 residues. The CDR3 region is CASSQMGPRGSGNTIYF. The DNA for the CDR3 is TGCGCCAGCAGCCAGATGGGGCCCAGGGGTTCTGGAAACACCATATATTTT.

This clone was counted a few times. This chain links TRBV28 with TRBJ2-1; D gene uncertain. CDR1 is MDHEN, CDR2 SYDVKM, per germline. There are 14 residues in the CDR3. Trimming took 7 bases from V and 5 from J, leaving 15 bases between them. CDR3 coding DNA: TGTGCCAGCACCTGGGTTGGTAGCAACAATGAGCAGTTCTTC. Translated, it gives CASTWVGSNNEQFF. The variable domain in full, completed from reference TRBV28 and TRBJ2-1, reads DVKVTQSSRYLVKRTGEKVFLECVQDMDHENMFWYRQDPGLGLRLIYFSYDVKMKEKGDIPEGYSVSREKKERFSLILESASTNQTSMYLCASTWVGSNNEQFFGPGTRLTVL.

This clone is deemed medium-sized. This chain connects TRBV9 to TRBJ2-2; weak D call: TRBD2 (5 bases). This CDR3 has 16 amino acids. Trimming took 4 bases from V and 0 from J, leaving 13 bases between them. Per germline, CDR1 SGDLS and CDR2 YYNGEE. CDR3 bases: TGTGCCAGCAGCCTCTTGGGGAGCACGAACACCGGGGAGCTGTTTTTT. Its translation: CASSLLGSTNTGELFF.

The chain couples TRBV6-8 to TRBJ2-1, with 9 bases matching TRBD2. Losses at the gene ends were 0 bases for V and 4 bases for J; bases not matched to a gene: 7. There are 17 residues in the CDR3. Germline V lookup: CDR1 MNHGY, CDR2 SAAAGT. The CDR3 DNA reads TGTGCCAGCAGTTACTCAGGGGCTAGCGGGATTTACAATGAGCAGTTCTTC. It encodes CASSYSGASGIYNEQFF.

This clone was detected once. The chain is built from TRBV12-1 and TRBJ2-1; the table's D call, TRBD2, was not checked against the DNA. TRBV12-1 represents a pseudogene. This CDR3 spans 15 amino acids. In nucleotides, the CDR3 is TGTGCCAGCAGCTTTCGTCATACGGCCTACAATGAGCAGTTCTTC. It specifies CASSFRHTAYNEQFF.

Within the sample, this clone is large. The chain combines TRBV6-8 with TRBJ2-1; 7 bases agree with TRBD2. V shed 2 bases, J shed 2 bases, and the junction held 6 bases outside the gene matches. The CDR3 is 16 amino acids. Germline CDR1 and CDR2: MNHGY and SAAAGT. CDR3 nucleotides: TGTGCCAGCAGTTACCGGGACTACCCAACCTACAATGAGCAGTTCTTC. Residues: CASSYRDYPTYNEQFF.

The chain carries TRBV27 and TRBJ1-1; TRBD1 is a possible D gene (6 bases). Trimming pared 7 bases from V and 6 bases from J, leaving 15 bases between. This CDR3 is 13 amino acids long. Germline V gene sequence: CDR1 MNHEY, CDR2 SMNVEV (reference sequence). Here the CDR3 reads CASTATGLAEAFF. CDR3 sequence (DNA): TGTGCCAGCACCGCCACAGGGCTGGCTGAAGCTTTCTTT.

This sequence joins TRBV11-3 and TRBJ2-7, with unresolved D. Trimming shortened V by 1 base and J by 1 base, and 17 bases separated the two germline ends. CDR1 SGHNT and CDR2 YENEEA come from the germline V gene. This CDR3 spans 17 amino acids. The CDR3 DNA follows: TGTGCCAGCAGCTTAGGCACACGAACCCCCCATTCCTACGAGCAGTACTTC. This codes for CASSLGTRTPHSYEQYF.

CDR3 amino acids: CASRPPGQHTGELFF. Written as DNA, the CDR3 is TGTGCCAGTCGCCCACCGGGACAGCACACCGGGGAGCTGTTTTTT. This chain joins TRBV19 and TRBJ2-2; TRBD1 aligns across 7 bases. The germline V gene encodes CDR1 LNHDA and CDR2 SQIVND (reference sequence). V dropped 8 bases and J dropped 3; count of bases not matched to a gene: 9. The length of the CDR3 is 15 residues.

This chain links TRBV19 with TRBJ1-4; D is possibly TRBD1 (5 bases). Germline lookup yields CDR1 LNHDA and CDR2 SQIVND (reference sequence). The CDR3 has 15 residues. V gave up 5 bases and J gave up 6 bases, with 16 bases separating them. The CDR3 DNA follows: TGTGCCAGTAGTCCCGGGACGGCGATAGATGAAAAACTGTTTTTT. This sequence encodes CASSPGTAIDEKLFF.

The V gene is TRBV28, the J gene TRBJ1-5; D gene ambiguous. Germline lookup yields CDR1 MDHEN and CDR2 SYDVKM. The CDR3 sequence is 17 residues long. V was clipped by 6 bases and J by 2 bases, with 20 bases between them. The CDR3 protein is CASSPPEGPWGNQPQHF. DNA for the CDR3: TGTGCCAGCAGCCCCCCGGAGGGCCCGTGGGGCAATCAGCCCCAGCATTTT.